This is a list of T cell receptor beta chains from one sample in a study of CD8+ T cells in alopecia areata. The method was immunoSEQ multiplex PCR; TCRdb's version includes in-frame clones alone and lacks a portion of them. The table shows approximately 89,000 clones, with about 53% occurring only once. Material: NKG2D-high CD8+ T cells sorted from blood. These receptors were taken from a human donor with alopecia areata. The CDR3 runs from the conserved cysteine through the conserved F or W. A D gene is named only where the DNA matches it firmly. Clone size is shown for a subset of rows, as once, few, many or a class of expanded clone.

cdr3_length | j_call | d_call | clone_size | v_call | cdr3_aa | cdr3_nt
15 | TRBJ2-7 | TRBD2 | . | TRBV29-1 | CSVGLGLAGGNEQYF | TGCAGCGTTGGACTCGGACTAGCGGGGGGGAACGAGCAGTACTTC
13 | TRBJ2-1 | . | . | TRBV7-7 | CASSFELGNEQFF | TGTGCCAGCAGCTTTGAATTAGGCAATGAGCAGTTCTTC
16 | TRBJ2-7 | TRBD2 | . | TRBV5-6 | CASSFGAGDLTYEQYF | TGTGCCAGCAGCTTCGGAGCGGGGGACCTCACCTACGAGCAGTACTTC
14 | TRBJ1-5 | TRBD1 | . | TRBV4-1 | CASSQAAGGWPQHF | TGCGCCAGCAGCCAAGCGGCAGGGGGATGGCCCCAGCATTTT
15 | TRBJ2-1 | . | . | TRBV11-2 | CASSLEGAPTNEQFF | TGTGCCAGCAGCTTAGAGGGAGCTCCTACAAATGAGCAGTTCTTC
12 | TRBJ2-5 | . | few | TRBV9 | CASSEGGETQYF | TGTGCCAGCAGCGAAGGAGGAGAGACCCAGTACTTC
14 | TRBJ1-1 | TRBD1 | . | TRBV29-1 | CSVEEQGWNAEAFF | TGCAGCGTTGAGGAACAGGGGTGGAACGCTGAAGCTTTCTTT
15 | TRBJ2-3 | TRBD1 | . | TRBV14 | CASSQARGPSTTQYF | TGTGCCAGCAGCCAAGCCAGGGGGCCGTCCACTACGCAGTATTTT
16 | TRBJ1-2 | . | . | TRBV28 | CASSSTIGTPLRGYTF | TGTGCCAGCAGTTCCACAATCGGAACTCCTCTCAGAGGCTACACCTTC
14 | TRBJ2-3 | . | . | TRBV27 | CASGKVFSTDTQYF | TGTGCCAGCGGGAAGGTGTTTAGTACGGACACGCAGTATTTT
14 | TRBJ2-7 | TRBD1 | . | TRBV7-6 | CASSTLVRGHEQYF | TGTGCCAGCAGCACACTCGTTAGGGGGCACGAGCAGTACTTC
13 | TRBJ2-7 | . | . | TRBV27 | CASIHRSPYEQYF | TGTGCCAGCATACACAGGAGTCCCTACGAGCAGTACTTC
15 | TRBJ2-7 | TRBD1 | few | TRBV5-1 | CASSLVGQALDEQYF | TGCGCCAGCAGCTTGGTGGGACAGGCCTTGGACGAGCAGTACTTC
15 | TRBJ1-6 | . | few | TRBV29-1 | CSVEEKRQGNSPLHF | TGCAGCGTTGAAGAAAAACGGCAGGGGAATTCACCCCTCCACTTT
12 | TRBJ2-1 | . | . | TRBV5-6 | CASSLAPGEQFF | TGTGCCAGCAGCTTGGCCCCTGGTGAGCAGTTCTTC
16 | TRBJ2-1 | . | . | TRBV30 | CAWRRWPPFEMDEQFF | TGTGCCTGGAGGCGGTGGCCACCCTTTGAGATGGATGAGCAGTTCTTC
14 | TRBJ1-5 | . | . | TRBV28 | CASSLGRVSQPQHF | TGTGCCAGCAGTTTGGGTAGGGTATCCCAGCCCCAGCATTTT
15 | TRBJ2-7 | TRBD2 | few | TRBV28 | CASSPVGSGAYEQYF | TGTGCCAGCAGTCCCGTGGGTAGCGGGGCGTACGAGCAGTACTTC
14 | TRBJ2-7 | TRBD1 | . | TRBV27 | CASTPGTGIYEQYF | TGTGCCAGTACTCCCGGGACAGGCATCTACGAGCAGTACTTC
15 | TRBJ2-2 | . | . | TRBV7-2 | CASSLTGVGTGELFF | TGTGCCAGCAGCTTAACGGGAGTCGGCACCGGGGAGCTGTTTTTT
14 | TRBJ2-3 | TRBD2 | few | TRBV30 | CAWSPSGGTDTQYF | TGTGCCTGGAGCCCTAGCGGGGGCACAGATACGCAGTATTTT
12 | TRBJ2-7 | . | few | TRBV29-1 | CSVGVDSYEQYF | TGCAGCGTTGGGGTGGACTCCTACGAGCAGTACTTC
15 | TRBJ2-7 | TRBD1 | . | TRBV28 | CASSSRAGGTYEQYF | TGTGCCAGCAGTTCCCGGGCAGGGGGAACCTACGAGCAGTACTTC
11 | TRBJ2-1 | . | . | TRBV28 | CASSLVNEQFF | TGTGCCAGCAGTTTGGTCAATGAGCAGTTCTTC
15 | TRBJ2-6 | . | . | TRBV29-1 | CSVLWFDSGANVLTF | TGCAGCGTCTTATGGTTCGACTCTGGGGCCAACGTCCTGACTTTC
13 | TRBJ2-5 | . | few | TRBV27 | CASSDDQGETQYF | TGTGCCAGCAGCGACGATCAGGGGGAGACCCAGTACTTC
15 | TRBJ2-1 | TRBD2 | . | TRBV19 | CASSSASGYYNEQFF | TGTGCCAGTAGCTCGGCTAGCGGATACTACAATGAGCAGTTCTTC
15 | TRBJ1-1 | . | . | TRBV7-9 | CASEETDSMNTEAFF | TGTGCCAGCGAGGAAACAGATAGCATGAACACTGAAGCTTTCTTT
15 | TRBJ1-2 | TRBD1 | . | TRBV30 | CAWSTAPGTGGGYTF | TGTGCCTGGAGTACCGCCCCGGGGACAGGGGGTGGCTACACCTTC
19 | TRBJ2-7 | TRBD2 | . | TRBV4-2 | CASSQMGLAGGTGSYEQYF | TGTGCCAGCAGCCAAATGGGACTAGCGGGGGGAACCGGGTCCTACGAGCAGTACTTC
11 | TRBJ2-7 | . | . | TRBV27 | CASMGIGEQYF | TGTGCCAGCATGGGGATCGGGGAGCAGTACTTC
13 | TRBJ1-5 | . | . | TRBV2 | CASSEAGYQPQHF | TGTGCCAGCAGTGAAGCTGGTTATCAGCCCCAGCATTTT
16 | TRBJ2-3 | . | . | TRBV2 | CARRSWGALSTDTQYF | TGTGCCAGGCGTTCGTGGGGGGCCCTAAGCACAGATACGCAGTATTTT
15 | TRBJ2-1 | TRBD2 | . | TRBV4-1 | CASSHVAGTYNEQFF | TGCGCCAGCAGCCACGTAGCGGGGACATACAATGAGCAGTTCTTC
14 | TRBJ2-7 | . | . | TRBV28 | CASSLLGGPYEQYF | TGTGCCAGCAGTTTATTGGGGGGTCCCTACGAGCAGTACTTC
15 | TRBJ2-4 | . | . | TRBV7-8 | CASSPLMMAKNIQYF | TGTGCCAGCAGCCCGCTGATGATGGCCAAAAACATTCAGTACTTC
13 | TRBJ1-5 | . | few | TRBV27 | CASSGYSNQPQHF | TGTGCCTCCTCCGGTTATAGCAATCAGCCCCAGCATTTT
13 | TRBJ2-7 | . | . | TRBV29-1 | CSVELLSSYEQYF | TGCAGCGTTGAACTCCTCAGCTCCTACGAGCAGTACTTC
17 | TRBJ2-2 | . | . | TRBV30 | CAWSIVPTGPNTGELFF | TGTGCCTGGAGCATCGTCCCTACCGGGCCGAACACCGGGGAGCTGTTTTTT
14 | TRBJ2-2 | TRBD2 | . | TRBV29-1 | CSVPSGRVTGELFF | TGCAGCGTTCCTAGCGGGAGGGTCACCGGGGAGCTGTTTTTC
13 | TRBJ2-7 | . | . | TRBV29-1 | CSVEPISEYEQYF | TGCAGCGTTGAGCCAATTAGTGAGTACGAGCAGTACTTC
13 | TRBJ1-2 | . | . | TRBV7-8 | CASSFGTTHGYTF | TGTGCCAGCAGCTTCGGGACAACCCATGGCTACACCTTC
16 | TRBJ2-7 | TRBD2 | . | TRBV10-3 | CAISEGTSGRASEQYF | TGTGCCATCAGTGAAGGGACTAGCGGGAGGGCCAGCGAGCAGTACTTC
14 | TRBJ1-4 | . | . | TRBV2 | CASEPGTLDEKLFF | TGTGCCAGCGAGCCCGGGACTCTCGATGAAAAACTGTTTTTT
19 | TRBJ1-5 | . | . | TRBV23-1 | CASSHPAAGVVLGSQPQHF | TGCGCCAGCAGTCATCCAGCGGCAGGGGTGGTCTTGGGGTCTCAGCCCCAGCATTTT